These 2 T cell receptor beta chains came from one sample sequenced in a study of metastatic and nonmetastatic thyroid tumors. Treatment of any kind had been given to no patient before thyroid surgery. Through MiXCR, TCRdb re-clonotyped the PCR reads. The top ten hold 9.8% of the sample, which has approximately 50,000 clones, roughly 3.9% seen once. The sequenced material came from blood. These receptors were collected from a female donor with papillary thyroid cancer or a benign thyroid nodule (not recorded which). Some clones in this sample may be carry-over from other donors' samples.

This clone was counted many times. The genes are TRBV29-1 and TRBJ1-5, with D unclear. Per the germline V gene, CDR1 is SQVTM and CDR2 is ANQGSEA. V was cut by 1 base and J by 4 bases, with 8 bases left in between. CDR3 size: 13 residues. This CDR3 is CSVEVGGNQPQHF. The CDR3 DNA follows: TGCAGCGTTGAAGTTGGCGGGAATCAGCCCCAGCATTTT.

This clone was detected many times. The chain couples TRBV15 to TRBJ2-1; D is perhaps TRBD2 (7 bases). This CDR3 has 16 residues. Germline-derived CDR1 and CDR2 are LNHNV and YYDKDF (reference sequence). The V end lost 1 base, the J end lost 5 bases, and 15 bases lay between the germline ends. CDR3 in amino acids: CATSRVWREGDNEQFF. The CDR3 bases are TGTGCCACCAGCAGAGTATGGAGGGAGGGGGACAATGAGCAGTTCTTC.